Below, one TCR beta chain is given with its context. The antigen is undetermined. Without the conserved terminal phenylalanine or tryptophan, this CDR3 likely stems from a read error. From approximately 450 ng total RNA, TCR beta cDNA was generated with a primer in the constant region. TCR beta libraries came from three nested multiplex PCR rounds using slightly modified ARM-PCR. TCRdb used MiXCR to reprocess the multiplex PCR reads, holding one entry per CDR3 protein. The data hold 100,000 or so distinct CDR3 sequences, with roughly 80% observed a single time. This sample was included in a study of tumor-infiltrating lymphocytes in primary liver carcinoma. Study results and caveats: It was observed that only about 8-24% of the top clones appeared in every one of the five tumor regions.

Co-extraction of both nucleic acids (RNA and DNA) used about 20-34 mg of unsorted bulk tissue. Every patient had chronic HBV infection and was treatment-naive. Sequences were obtained from liver tumor tissue from sampling region 3. Stated subset: tumor region T3, left-lateral pole. The TCR comes from a man in his forties with primary liver carcinoma and hepatitis B virus infection.

The CDR3 DNA reads as TGCGGCCTTGGGGGCGCAGATACGCAGTATGTT. Amino acid sequence: CGLGGADTQYV. The chain uses TRBV29-1 and TRBJ2-3; D may be TRBD1 (6 bases). Germline CDR1 reads SQVTM; CDR2 reads ANQGSEA. CDR3 length equals 11 residues.